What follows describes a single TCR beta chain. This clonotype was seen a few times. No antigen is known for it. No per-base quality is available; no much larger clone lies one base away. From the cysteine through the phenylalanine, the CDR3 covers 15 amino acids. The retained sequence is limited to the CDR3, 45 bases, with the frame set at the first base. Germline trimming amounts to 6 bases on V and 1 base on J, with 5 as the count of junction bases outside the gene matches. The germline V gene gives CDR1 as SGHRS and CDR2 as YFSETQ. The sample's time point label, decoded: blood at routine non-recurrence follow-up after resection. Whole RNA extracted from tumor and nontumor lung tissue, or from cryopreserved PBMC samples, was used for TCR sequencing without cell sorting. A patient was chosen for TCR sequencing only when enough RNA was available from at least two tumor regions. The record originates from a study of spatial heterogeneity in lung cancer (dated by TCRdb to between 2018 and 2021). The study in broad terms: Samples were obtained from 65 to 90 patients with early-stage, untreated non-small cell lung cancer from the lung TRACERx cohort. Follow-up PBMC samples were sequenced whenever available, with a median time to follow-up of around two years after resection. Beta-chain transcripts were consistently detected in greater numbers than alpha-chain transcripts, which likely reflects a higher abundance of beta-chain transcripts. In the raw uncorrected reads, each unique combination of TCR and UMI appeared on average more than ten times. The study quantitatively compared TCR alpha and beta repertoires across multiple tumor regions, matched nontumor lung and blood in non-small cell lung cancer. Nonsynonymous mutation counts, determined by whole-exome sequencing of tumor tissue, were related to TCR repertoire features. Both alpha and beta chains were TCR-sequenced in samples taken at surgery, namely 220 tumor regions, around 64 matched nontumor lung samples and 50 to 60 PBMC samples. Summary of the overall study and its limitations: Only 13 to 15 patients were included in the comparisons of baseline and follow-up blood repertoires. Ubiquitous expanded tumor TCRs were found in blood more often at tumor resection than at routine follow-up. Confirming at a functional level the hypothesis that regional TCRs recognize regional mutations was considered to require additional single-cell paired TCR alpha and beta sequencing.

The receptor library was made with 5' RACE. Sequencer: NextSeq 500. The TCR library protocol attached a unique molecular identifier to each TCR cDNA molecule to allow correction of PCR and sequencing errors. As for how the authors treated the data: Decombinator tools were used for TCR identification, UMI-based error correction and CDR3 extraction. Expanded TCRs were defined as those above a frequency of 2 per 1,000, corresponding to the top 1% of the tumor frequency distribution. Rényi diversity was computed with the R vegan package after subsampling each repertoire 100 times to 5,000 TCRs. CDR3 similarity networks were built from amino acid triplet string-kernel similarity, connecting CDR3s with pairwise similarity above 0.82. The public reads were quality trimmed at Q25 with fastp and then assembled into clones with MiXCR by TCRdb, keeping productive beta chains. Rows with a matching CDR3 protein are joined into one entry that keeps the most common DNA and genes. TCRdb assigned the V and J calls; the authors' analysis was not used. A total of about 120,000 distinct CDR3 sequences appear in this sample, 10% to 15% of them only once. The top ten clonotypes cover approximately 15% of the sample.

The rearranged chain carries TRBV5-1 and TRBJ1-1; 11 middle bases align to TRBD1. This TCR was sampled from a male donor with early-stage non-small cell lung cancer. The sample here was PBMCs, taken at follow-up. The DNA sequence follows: TGCGCCAGCATGACCGGACAGGGGGCGAACACTGAAGCTTTCTTT. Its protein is CASMTGQGANTEAFF.